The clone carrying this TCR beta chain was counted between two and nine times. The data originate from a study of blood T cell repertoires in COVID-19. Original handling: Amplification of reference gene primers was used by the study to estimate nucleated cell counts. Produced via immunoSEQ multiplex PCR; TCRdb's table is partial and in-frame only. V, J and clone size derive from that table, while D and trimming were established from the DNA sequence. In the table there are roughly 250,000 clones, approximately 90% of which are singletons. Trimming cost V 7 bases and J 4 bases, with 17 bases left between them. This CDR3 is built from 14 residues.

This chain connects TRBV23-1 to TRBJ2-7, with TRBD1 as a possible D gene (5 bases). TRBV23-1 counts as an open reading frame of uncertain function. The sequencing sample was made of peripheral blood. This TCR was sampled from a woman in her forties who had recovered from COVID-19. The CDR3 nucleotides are TGCGCCAGCACCTCCGGTCCAGGGCAGTACGAGCAGTACGTC. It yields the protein CASTSGPGQYEQYV.